The following is a T cell receptor (beta chain) sequence with its context. Its matching antigen is unknown. Sequenced by immunoSEQ multiplex PCR; TCRdb stores in-frame clones only, minus some. The sample records about 50,000 clones, around 80% being singletons. Second doses that came at about 4 or about 12 weeks were put together. This sample stems from a study of T cell responses to AZD1222 COVID-19 vaccine. Study-level results: Among vaccine-associated CD4 TCRs, coverage spanned spike, with dominance at 160-218 and 743-854. Spike-specific TCR repertoires showed rising breadth and depth after two AZD1222 doses.

The source material was peripheral blood, sampled 28 days after the second AZD1222 dose. This receptor was identified in an adult who received the AZD1222 COVID-19 vaccine.

CDR3: CASAWGTEAFF. The CDR3 region has the DNA TGTGCCAGCGCGTGGGGCACTGAAGCTTTCTTT. The J gene is TRBJ1-1, the V gene TRBV6-5; the D is unclear. CDR3 length: 11 residues. Germline CDR1 and CDR2: MNHEY and SVGAGI. V was clipped by 8 bases and J by 4 bases, with 8 bases between them.